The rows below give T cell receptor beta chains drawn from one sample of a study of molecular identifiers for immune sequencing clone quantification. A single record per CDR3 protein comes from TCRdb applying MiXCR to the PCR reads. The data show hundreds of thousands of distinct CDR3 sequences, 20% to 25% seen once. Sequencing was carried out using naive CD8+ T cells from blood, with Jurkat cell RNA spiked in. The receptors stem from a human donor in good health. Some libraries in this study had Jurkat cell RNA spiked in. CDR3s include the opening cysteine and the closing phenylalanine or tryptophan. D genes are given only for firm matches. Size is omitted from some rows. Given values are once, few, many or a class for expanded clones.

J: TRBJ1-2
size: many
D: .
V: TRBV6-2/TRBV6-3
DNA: TGTGCCAGCATGGCCACTCCTGTTTATGGCTACACCTTC
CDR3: CASMATPVYGYTF

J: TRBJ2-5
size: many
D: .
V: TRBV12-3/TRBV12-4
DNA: TGTGCCAGCAGTTATGGGGGAGAGACCCAGTACTTC
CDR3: CASSYGGETQYF

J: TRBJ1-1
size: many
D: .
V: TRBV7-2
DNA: TGTGCCAGCAGCTTGGTTGTTTCAGGGGATGCTTTCTTT
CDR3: CASSLVVSGDAFF

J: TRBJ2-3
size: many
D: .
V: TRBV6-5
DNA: TGTGCCAGCTCAATCAGATACACAGATACGCAGTATTTT
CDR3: CASSIRYTDTQYF

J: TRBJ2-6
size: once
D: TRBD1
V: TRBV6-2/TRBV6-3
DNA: TGTGCCAGCAGTTATATTCCGGGACAGGCCTTTTTCTCTGGGGCCAACGTCCTGACTTTC
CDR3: CASSYIPGQAFFSGANVLTF

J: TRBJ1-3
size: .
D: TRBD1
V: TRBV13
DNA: TGTGCCAGCAGCATCACAGGGGTCCACTCTGGAAACACCATATATTTT
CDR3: CASSITGVHSGNTIYF

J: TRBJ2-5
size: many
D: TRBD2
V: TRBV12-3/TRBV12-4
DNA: TGTGCCAGCAGACCCCGAGGACTAGCGGGGGACCAAGAGACCCAGTACTTC
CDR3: CASRPRGLAGDQETQYF

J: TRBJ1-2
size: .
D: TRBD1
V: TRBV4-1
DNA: TGCGCCAGCAGCCAAGCTCCGATACAAACCGGGGACAGATACTATGGCTACACCTTC
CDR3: CASSQAPIQTGDRYYGYTF

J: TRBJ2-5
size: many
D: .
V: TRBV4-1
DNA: TGCGCCAGCAGCCAGGGACCCCTGGAGACCCAGTACTTC
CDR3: CASSQGPLETQYF

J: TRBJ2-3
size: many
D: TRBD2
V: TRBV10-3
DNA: TGTGCCATCAGTGGGGGACTAGCCGATACGCAGTATTTT
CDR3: CAISGGLADTQYF

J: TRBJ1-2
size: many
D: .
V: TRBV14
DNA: TGTGCCAGCAGCAGAAGACAGGATCTCTCTCTCTATGGCTACACCTTC
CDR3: CASSRRQDLSLYGYTF

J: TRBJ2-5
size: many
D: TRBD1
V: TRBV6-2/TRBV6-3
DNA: TGTGCCAGCAGTTACACGACAGGGAGCGAGACCCAGTACTTC
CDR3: CASSYTTGSETQYF

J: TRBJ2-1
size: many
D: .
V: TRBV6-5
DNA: TGTGCCAGCAGGGAGGGGGACAACCTCTACAATGAGCAGTTCTTC
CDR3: CASREGDNLYNEQFF

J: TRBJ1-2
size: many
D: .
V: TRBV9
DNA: TGTGCCAGCAGCGTAGTGGGCACCAATAACTATGGCTACACCTTC
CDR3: CASSVVGTNNYGYTF